This entry lists 19 T cell receptor beta chains sequenced from one sample in a study of T cell changes during pregnancy in multiple sclerosis. Assay used: immunoSEQ multiplex PCR; TCRdb lists only in-frame clones, some missing. The table has roughly 80,000 clones, roughly nine tenths seen once. The sample in question was peripheral blood, obtained before pregnancy. These receptors came from a female donor with multiple sclerosis, enrolled in a pregnancy study.

This chain uses TRBV29-1 with TRBJ2-3; D is unclear. The CDR3 is 12 amino acids. Germline V CDR1 and CDR2: SQVTM, ANQGSEA. V lost 4 bases to trimming and J lost 2 bases, with 7 bases between them. CDR3 in amino acids: CSVVSLTDTQYF. The CDR3, as DNA: TGCAGCGTTGTATCCCTCACAGATACGCAGTATTTT.

The chain has TRBV28 and TRBJ1-2, with D possibly being TRBD1 (6 bases). The CDR3 runs 17 residues. V was shortened by 7 bases and J by 4 bases, with 25 bases between the two germline ends. Germline V CDR1 and CDR2: MDHEN, SYDVKM. The CDR3 DNA sequence: TGTGCCAGCACCCCGGGGGGGGCAGCCCGGCGGGGCTATGGCTACACCTTC. Translated: CASTPGGAARRGYGYTF.

The chain joins TRBV7-9 to TRBJ2-3; D gene unclear. The CDR3 is 15 amino acids. Per the germline V gene, CDR1 is SEHNR and CDR2 is FQNEAQ (reference sequence). Trimming cost V 1 base and J 3 bases, with 11 bases left between them. DNA of the CDR3: TGTGCCAGCAGCTTAGGGCTTTATTCGACAGATACGCAGTATTTT. It is translated as CASSLGLYSTDTQYF.

The chain is built from TRBV19 and TRBJ2-7; TRBD2 is a possible D gene (6 bases). From germline, CDR1 is LNHDA and CDR2 SQIVND (reference sequence). The V and J ends lost 11 bases and 1 base respectively, with 12 bases between them. The CDR3 has 12 amino acids. CDR3 residues: CASEGPSYEQYF. The CDR3 region has the DNA TGTGCCTCGGAGGGGCCGTCCTACGAGCAGTACTTC.

This sequence joins TRBV7-2 and TRBJ2-1; possible D gene TRBD1, 5 bases. Germline assignment: CDR1 SGHTA and CDR2 FQGNSA. The CDR3 is 15 residues long. V gave up 2 bases and J gave up 5 bases, with 13 bases separating them. CDR3 sequence: CASSLRGRTNNEQFF. CDR3 coding DNA: TGTGCCAGCAGCTTAAGAGGTCGGACAAACAATGAGCAGTTCTTC.

The V and J genes are TRBV30 and TRBJ2-7, with 12 bases aligning to TRBD2. From germline, CDR1 is GTSNPN and CDR2 SVGIG (reference sequence). With 8 bases clipped from V and 2 bases from J, the junction kept 16 bases outside the gene matches. CDR3 length: 17 amino acids. CDR3 protein: CAVQQGSSGRAAYEQYF. The CDR3 DNA reads TGTGCCGTACAACAGGGCTCTAGCGGGAGGGCCGCCTACGAGCAGTACTTC.

V and J are TRBV7-6 and TRBJ2-4; TRBD1 might be the D (6 bases). The CDR3 has 15 amino acids. The V end was cut by 0 bases, the J end by 8 bases, with 14 bases between. Germline V gives CDR1 SGHVS, CDR2 FNYEAQ. The CDR3 sequence is CASSLATGSRDIQYF. CDR3 nucleotide sequence: TGTGCCAGCAGCTTAGCTACAGGGTCTAGGGACATTCAGTACTTC.

This chain joins TRBV4-1 and TRBJ2-7; 8 nucleotides line up with TRBD1. This CDR3 spans 17 amino acids. Germline V lookup: CDR1 MGHRA, CDR2 YSYEKL. J lost 3 bases, V lost 0 bases, and 10 bases had no gene match. The CDR3 loop reads CASSQDGSGTGFYEQYF. The CDR3 bases are TGCGCCAGCAGCCAAGATGGGTCCGGGACAGGATTCTACGAGCAGTACTTC.

This chain's CDR3 is CSVPGQREQYF. The CDR3 region has the DNA TGCAGTGTCCCGGGACAGCGCGAGCAGTACTTC. The rearrangement uses TRBV20-1 and TRBJ2-7; 7 nucleotides line up with TRBD1. Germline values: CDR1 DFQATT, CDR2 SNEGSKA (reference sequence). V dropped 7 bases and J dropped 6; count of bases not matched to a gene: 6. This CDR3 region has 11 residues.

The rearrangement uses TRBV5-1 and TRBJ2-7, with D possibly TRBD2 on 5 matching bases. Trimming shortened V by 4 bases and J by 7 bases, and 18 bases separated the two germline ends. The CDR3 has 14 residues. Germline values: CDR1 SGHRS, CDR2 YFSETQ. The CDR3 DNA follows: TGCGCCAGCAGCAAGAACGACCCATCGGGAGAGCAGTACTTC. Amino acid sequence: CASSKNDPSGEQYF.

The V and J genes are TRBV6-1 and TRBJ2-2, with unresolved D. The CDR3 loop spans 15 amino acids. Germline V gene data show CDR1 as MNHNS and CDR2 as SASEGT. V lost 0 bases, J lost 3 bases, and 8 bases lay in between. CDR3 region: CASSEAARHTGELFF. CDR3 in DNA: TGTGCCAGCAGTGAAGCGGCCAGGCACACCGGGGAGCTGTTTTTT.

The V and J genes are TRBV18 and TRBJ2-6; a possible D gene is TRBD1 (5 bases). Germline CDR1 KGHSH, CDR2 LQKENI. CDR3 length equals 17 residues. Deletions cut 6 bases from V and 2 bases from J, with 17 bases between. CDR3 region: CASSRAGPTAGANVLTF. Written as DNA, the CDR3 is TGTGCCAGCTCCAGGGCCGGCCCTACAGCTGGGGCCAACGTCCTGACTTTC.

In this sample, this clone turned up once. V is TRBV2 and J is TRBJ2-1; D is perhaps TRBD1 (6 bases). The CDR3 has 14 amino acids. V was cut by 1 base and J by 6 bases, with 10 bases left in between. Germline V lookup: CDR1 SNHLY, CDR2 FYNNEI. CDR3 residues: CASSEDRVSNEQFF. CDR3 DNA: TGTGCCAGCAGTGAAGACAGGGTATCCAATGAGCAGTTCTTC.

The V call is TRBV5-6, the J call TRBJ2-2; D may be TRBD1 (5 bases). Germline loops: CDR1 SGHDT, CDR2 YYEEEE. The CDR3 loop spans 16 amino acids. Trimming left V 1 base short and J 5 bases short, with 15 bases between. CDR3 protein: CASSLRMAGQTGELFF. In DNA form, the CDR3 reads TGTGCCAGCAGCTTGAGGATGGCAGGGCAAACCGGGGAGCTGTTTTTT.

J is TRBJ2-7 and V is TRBV2, with 12 positions matching TRBD2. The junction had 2 bases not matched to a gene; V was cut back by 5 bases and J by 6 bases. CDR3 length: 13 residues. From germline, CDR1 is SNHLY and CDR2 FYNNEI. In DNA, the CDR3 is TGTGCCAGCAGTTTGACTAGCGGGAGCGAGCAGTACTTC. Translating gives CASSLTSGSEQYF.

V is TRBV28 and J is TRBJ1-2; 7 bases match TRBD1. After removal of 5 bases from V and 3 bases from J, the junction contained 9 bases not matched to a gene. Germline V gene lookup returns CDR1 MDHEN and CDR2 SYDVKM. The CDR3 is 15 residues long. The CDR3 is CASSLAGQRHYGYTF. DNA of the CDR3: TGTGCCAGCAGTCTCGCGGGACAGCGACACTATGGCTACACCTTC.

The chain carries TRBV7-8 and TRBJ2-1; TRBD2 matches 8 bases. Trimming cost V 5 bases and J 4 bases; bases outside gene matches: 10. Germline lookup yields CDR1 SGHVS and CDR2 FQNEAQ. This CDR3 region has 16 residues. CDR3 in DNA: TGTGCCAGCAGCACCTTCAAGCGGGGGCCTTACAATGAGCAGTTCTTC. Translating it yields CASSTFKRGPYNEQFF.

The gene calls are TRBV9 and TRBJ2-3; D possibly corresponds to TRBD2 (6 bases). The V gene's germline CDR1 is SGDLS and CDR2 YYNGEE. The CDR3 is 17 amino acids. V lost 2 bases, J lost 1 base, and 17 bases lay in between. The CDR3 is CASSVPQGGIGTDTQYF. DNA of the CDR3: TGTGCCAGCAGCGTCCCCCAGGGCGGGATTGGCACAGATACGCAGTATTTT.

The chain joins TRBV7-9 to TRBJ2-3; the D is unclear. The CDR3 is 12 amino acids. CDR1 and CDR2 from the germline V gene are SEHNR and FQNEAQ (reference sequence). The ends were cut back, 5 bases at V and 10 bases at J, with 13 bases in the middle. CDR3 nucleotide sequence: TGTGCCAGCAGCGAAGCAAAGTTTTCGCAGTATTTT. Protein: CASSEAKFSQYF.